Sequencing of this T cell receptor (beta chain) was carried out in a study of blood T cells in healthy people across ages. PCR was performed a second time for about 7 to 12 cycles using a sample-barcoded 5' primer and a J-beta primer mix. TCRdb reprocessed the 5' RACE reads via MiXCR and lists one record per CDR3 protein. The data hold approximately 780,000 distinct CDR3 sequences, with 20% to 30% observed a single time. This clonotype was recorded a few times. The data also belong to a second study, concerning T cells of mothers and their children. That work adds: The M1S primer of the second PCR added sample barcodes and 2-4 random nucleotides.

The source is a boy younger than 18 in good health. Sequencing was carried out using blood.

The CDR3 region has the DNA TGTGCCAGCGGAGGGACAGGCCAACTATCCTACGAGCAGTACTTC. This encodes CASGGTGQLSYEQYF. The chain carries TRBV28 and TRBJ2-7, with 8 bases that match TRBD1. Looked up from germline, CDR1 is MDHEN and CDR2 is SYDVKM. The junction had 10 bases not matched to a gene; V was cut back by 8 bases and J by 1 base. The CDR3 consists of 15 residues. The full variable domain, with the rest looked up from reference TRBV28 and TRBJ2-7, is DVKVTQSSRYLVKRTGEKVFLECVQDMDHENMFWYRQDPGLGLRLIYFSYDVKMKEKGDIPEGYSVSREKKERFSLILESASTNQTSMYLCASGGTGQLSYEQYFGPGTRLTVT.